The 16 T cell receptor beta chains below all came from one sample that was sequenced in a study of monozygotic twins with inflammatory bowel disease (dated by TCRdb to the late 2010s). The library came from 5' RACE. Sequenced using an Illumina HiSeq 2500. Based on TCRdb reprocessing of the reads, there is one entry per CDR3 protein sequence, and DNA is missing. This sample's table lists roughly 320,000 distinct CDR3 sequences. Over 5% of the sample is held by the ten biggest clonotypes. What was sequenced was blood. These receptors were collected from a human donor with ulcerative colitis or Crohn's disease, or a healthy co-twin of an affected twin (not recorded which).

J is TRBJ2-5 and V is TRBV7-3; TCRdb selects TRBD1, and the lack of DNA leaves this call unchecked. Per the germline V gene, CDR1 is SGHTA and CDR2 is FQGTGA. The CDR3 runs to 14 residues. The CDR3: CASSPTGSRETQYF.

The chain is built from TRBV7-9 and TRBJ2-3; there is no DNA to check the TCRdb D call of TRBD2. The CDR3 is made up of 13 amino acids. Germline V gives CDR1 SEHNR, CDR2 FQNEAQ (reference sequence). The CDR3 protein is CASSPLASDTQYF. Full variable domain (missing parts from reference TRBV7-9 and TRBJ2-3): DTGVSQNPRHKITKRGQNVTFRCDPISEHNRLYWYRQTLGQGPEFLTYFQNEAQLEKSRLLSDRFSAERPKGSFSTLEIQRTEQGDSAMYLCASSPLASDTQYFGPGTRLTVL.

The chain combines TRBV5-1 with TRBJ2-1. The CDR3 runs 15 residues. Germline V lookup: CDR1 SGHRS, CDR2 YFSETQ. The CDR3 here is CASRSIGGLYNEQFF.

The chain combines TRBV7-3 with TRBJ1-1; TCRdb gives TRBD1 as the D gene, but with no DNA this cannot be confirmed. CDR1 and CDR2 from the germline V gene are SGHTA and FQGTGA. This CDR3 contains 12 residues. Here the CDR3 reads CASSLTGGEAFF.

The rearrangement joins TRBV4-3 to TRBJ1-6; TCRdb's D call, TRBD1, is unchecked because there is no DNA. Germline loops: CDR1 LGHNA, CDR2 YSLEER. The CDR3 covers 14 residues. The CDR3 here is CASSQDWGDSPLHF.

CDR3 loop: CASREEGSSYNSPLHF. V is TRBV6-1 and J is TRBJ1-6. CDR1 is MNHNS and CDR2 is SASEGT in the germline V gene. This CDR3 is built from 16 residues.

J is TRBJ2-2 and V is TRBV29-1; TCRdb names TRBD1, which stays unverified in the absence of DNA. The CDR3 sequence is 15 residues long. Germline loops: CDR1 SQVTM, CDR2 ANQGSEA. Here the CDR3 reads CSVKLPGQITGELFF.

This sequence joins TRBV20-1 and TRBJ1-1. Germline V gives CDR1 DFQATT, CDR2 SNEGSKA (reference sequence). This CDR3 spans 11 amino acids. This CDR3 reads CSAPTTTEAFF.

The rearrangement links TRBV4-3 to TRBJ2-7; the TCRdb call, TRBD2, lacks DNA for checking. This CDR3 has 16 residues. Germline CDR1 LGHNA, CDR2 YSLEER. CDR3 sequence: CASSQEAGRAAYEQYF.

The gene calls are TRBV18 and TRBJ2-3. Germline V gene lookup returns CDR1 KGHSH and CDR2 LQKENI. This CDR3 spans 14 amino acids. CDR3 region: CASSPPITGDTQYF.

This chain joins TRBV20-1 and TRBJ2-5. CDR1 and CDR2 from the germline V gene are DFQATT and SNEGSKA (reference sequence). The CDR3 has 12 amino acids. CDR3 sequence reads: CSATMTTVAQYF.

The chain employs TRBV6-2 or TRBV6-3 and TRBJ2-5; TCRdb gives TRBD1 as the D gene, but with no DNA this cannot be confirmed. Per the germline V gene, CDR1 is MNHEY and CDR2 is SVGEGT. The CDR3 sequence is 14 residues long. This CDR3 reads CASRIVTGHETQYF.

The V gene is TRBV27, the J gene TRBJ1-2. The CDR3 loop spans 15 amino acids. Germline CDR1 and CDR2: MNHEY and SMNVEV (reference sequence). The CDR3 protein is CASSFRETAIWGYTF.

The chain's CDR3 is CASSPLQLREQFF. V gene TRBV12-3 or TRBV12-4 combines with J gene TRBJ2-1; TCRdb returns TRBD2, unconfirmable since there is no DNA. The CDR3 extends over 13 amino acids.

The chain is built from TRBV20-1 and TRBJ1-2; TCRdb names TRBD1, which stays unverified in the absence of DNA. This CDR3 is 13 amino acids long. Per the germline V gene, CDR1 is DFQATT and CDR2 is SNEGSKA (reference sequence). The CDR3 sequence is CSASGGTGVGYTF.

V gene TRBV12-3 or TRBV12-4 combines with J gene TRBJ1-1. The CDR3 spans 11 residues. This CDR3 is CASRVRVEAFF.